The 10 T cell receptor beta chains listed next were all sequenced from one sample in a study of blood T cell repertoires in COVID-19. TCRdb's table, derived via immunoSEQ multiplex PCR, lists solely in-frame clones and lacks some. The sample lists roughly 230,000 clones; over 80% were seen once. Input material: peripheral blood. The receptors originated from a man aged 40-55 years with acute or convalescent COVID-19.

The rearrangement joins TRBV6-1 to TRBJ1-2; possibly TRBD1 for D (5 bases). V shed 4 bases and J shed 4 bases, with 19 bases lying between them. The CDR3 is 16 residues long. Germline lookup yields CDR1 MNHNS and CDR2 SASEGT. The chain's CDR3 is CASSVGDGGLFYGYTF. Written as DNA, the CDR3 is TGTGCCAGCAGTGTAGGGGACGGGGGATTATTCTATGGCTACACCTTC.

There are a few counts of this clone. The chain links TRBV3-1 (or the pseudogene TRBV3-2) to TRBJ2-5, with TRBD1 matching over 10 bases. Germline V CDR1 and CDR2: LGHDT, YNNKEL (reference sequence). The CDR3 contains 15 residues. J was trimmed by 3 bases and V by 5 bases; bases with no gene match: 6. The CDR3 reads CASSLATGGKETQYF. CDR3 coding DNA: TGTGCCAGCAGCTTAGCGACAGGGGGCAAAGAGACCCAGTACTTC.

V gene TRBV6-5 combines with J gene TRBJ1-5; TRBD1 matches at 10 bases. Germline CDR1 is MNHEY and CDR2 is SVGAGI. CDR3 length equals 13 residues. V lost 0 bases, J lost 15 bases, and 5 bases stayed unmatched. CDR3 region: CASSYSRDRGRHF. The DNA for the CDR3 is TGTGCCAGCAGTTACTCAAGGGACAGGGGTAGGCATTTT.

The chain uses TRBV5-4 and TRBJ1-2; 9 bases are shared with TRBD1. CDR1 is SGHNT and CDR2 is YYREEE in the germline V gene (reference sequence). The CDR3 length is 15 residues. V trimming: 4 bases; J trimming: 4 bases; junction bases outside the gene matches: 8. CDR3 bases: TGTGCCAGCAGCATCCGGGACAGGGCTTCCTATGGCTACACCTTC. Protein product: CASSIRDRASYGYTF.

This rearrangement joins TRBV7-7 to TRBJ2-3; the match to TRBD2 covers 13 bases. The CDR3 consists of 18 residues. Trimming cost V 5 bases and J 3 bases; bases outside gene matches: 11. Per the germline V gene, CDR1 is SSHAT and CDR2 is FNYEAQ (reference sequence). The chain's CDR3 is CASSPLGLAGAGTDTQYF. For the CDR3, the DNA is TGTGCCAGCAGCCCCCTAGGACTAGCGGGAGCGGGGACAGATACGCAGTATTTT.

This clone has more than one count but fewer than ten. J is TRBJ2-7 and V is TRBV18, with a tentative D call TRBD1 (6 bases). The CDR3 consists of 14 residues. Per the germline V gene, CDR1 is KGHSH and CDR2 is LQKENI. The germline V and J ends were trimmed by 0 bases and 3 bases, with 9 bases remaining between them. The CDR3 nucleotides are TGTGCCAGCTCACCACCTTCACAGGGCTACGAGCAGTACTTC. Protein: CASSPPSQGYEQYF.

The chain uses TRBV11-3 and TRBJ2-1; 12 bases align to TRBD2. The CDR3 has 17 residues. CDR1 and CDR2 (germline): SGHNT, YENEEA. The ends lost 5 bases at V and 8 bases at J; junction bases unmatched: 13. As DNA, the CDR3 is TGTGCCAGCAGCGCGACTAGCGGGAGTTCTATTGAGGATGAGCAGTTCTTC. Amino acids: CASSATSGSSIEDEQFF. The variable domain in full, completed from reference TRBV11-3 and TRBJ2-1, reads EAGVVQSPRYKIIEKKQPVAFWCNPISGHNTLYWYLQNLGQGPELLIRYENEEAVDDSQLPKDRFSAERLKGVDSTLKIQPAELGDSAVYLCASSATSGSSIEDEQFFGPGTRLTVL.

J is TRBJ2-1 and V is TRBV5-4, with unresolved D. Per germline, CDR1 SGHNT and CDR2 YYREEE (reference sequence). Between the trimmed V and J ends, which lost 5 bases and 4 bases, there was a span of 7 bases. This CDR3 has 12 residues. CDR3 region: CASSSPYNEQFF. CDR3 DNA: TGTGCCAGCAGTTCCCCTTACAATGAGCAGTTCTTC.

A few counts support this clone. The chain links TRBV5-6 to TRBJ1-6; 8 bases match TRBD1. The germline V gene encodes CDR1 SGHDT and CDR2 YYEEEE. The length of the CDR3 is 18 residues. V dropped 4 bases and J dropped 6; count of bases not matched to a gene: 15. CDR3: CASSGLWRTGKRNSPLHF. CDR3 coding DNA: TGTGCCAGCAGCGGCCTTTGGAGGACAGGGAAGCGTAATTCACCCCTCCACTTT. Filled out from reference TRBV5-6 and TRBJ1-6, the complete variable domain reads DAGVTQSPTHLIKTRGQQVTLRCSPKSGHDTVSWYQQALGQGPQFIFQYYEEEERQRGNFPDRFSGHQFPNYSSELNVNALLLGDSALYLCASSGLWRTGKRNSPLHFGNGTRLTVT.

This clone was seen just once. The chain joins TRBV3-1 (or the pseudogene TRBV3-2) to TRBJ1-2, with a tentative D call TRBD1 (5 bases). V shed 1 base and J shed 0 bases, with 15 bases lying between them. The CDR3 contains 17 residues. Germline lookup yields CDR1 LGHDT and CDR2 YNNKEL (reference sequence). CDR3 residues: CASSQGGRESTNYGYTF. CDR3 nucleotide sequence: TGTGCCAGCAGCCAAGGGGGCAGGGAAAGCACTAACTATGGCTACACCTTC.